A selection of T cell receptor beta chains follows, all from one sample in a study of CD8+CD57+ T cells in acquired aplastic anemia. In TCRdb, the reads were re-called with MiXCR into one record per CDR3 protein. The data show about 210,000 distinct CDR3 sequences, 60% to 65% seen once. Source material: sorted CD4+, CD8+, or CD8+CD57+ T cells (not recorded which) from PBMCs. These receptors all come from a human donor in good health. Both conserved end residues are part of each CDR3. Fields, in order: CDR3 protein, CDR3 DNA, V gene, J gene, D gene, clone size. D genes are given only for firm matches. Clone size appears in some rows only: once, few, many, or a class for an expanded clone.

CDR3aa: CASSLDQGRVEKLFF
CDR3nt: TGTGCCAGCAGCTTGGATCAGGGGCGGGTTGAAAAACTGTTTTTT
v_gene: TRBV5-4
j_gene: TRBJ1-4
d_gene: NA
abundance: NA

CDR3aa: CASSGTGKYGYTF
CDR3nt: TGTGCCAGCAGTGGAACAGGGAAATATGGCTACACCTTC
v_gene: TRBV25-1
j_gene: TRBJ1-2
d_gene: NA
abundance: few

CDR3aa: CATSDFSPGKDTQYF
CDR3nt: TGTGCCACCAGTGATTTCTCGCCAGGGAAAGATACGCAGTATTTT
v_gene: TRBV24-1
j_gene: TRBJ2-3
d_gene: NA
abundance: NA

CDR3aa: CATSQGAGTEAFF
CDR3nt: TGTGCCACCTCTCAGGGGGCGGGCACTGAAGCTTTCTTT
v_gene: TRBV24-1
j_gene: TRBJ1-1
d_gene: TRBD1
abundance: NA

CDR3aa: CAISGRGQGAAGANVLTF
CDR3nt: TGTGCCATCAGTGGCCGGGGACAGGGGGCGGCTGGGGCCAACGTCCTGACTTTC
v_gene: TRBV10-3
j_gene: TRBJ2-6
d_gene: TRBD1
abundance: NA

CDR3aa: CSAPVYNEQFF
CDR3nt: TGCAGTGCGCCAGTGTACAATGAGCAGTTCTTC
v_gene: TRBV20-1
j_gene: TRBJ2-1
d_gene: NA
abundance: NA

CDR3aa: CASSPGRAEETQYF
CDR3nt: TGTGCCAGCAGCCCAGGTAGGGCCGAAGAGACCCAGTACTTC
v_gene: TRBV7-8
j_gene: TRBJ2-5
d_gene: NA
abundance: NA

CDR3aa: CASGRDRSTGNTMYF
CDR3nt: TGTGCCAGCGGCCGGGACAGGAGCACTGGAAACACCATGTATTTT
v_gene: TRBV27
j_gene: TRBJ1-3
d_gene: TRBD1
abundance: NA

CDR3aa: CASSASNSPLHF
CDR3nt: TGTGCCAGCAGCGCCTCGAATTCACCCCTCCACTTT
v_gene: TRBV9
j_gene: TRBJ1-6
d_gene: NA
abundance: many

CDR3aa: CSAERTHTYEQYF
CDR3nt: TGCAGTGCAGAGAGGACACACACATACGAGCAGTACTTC
v_gene: TRBV20-1
j_gene: TRBJ2-7
d_gene: NA
abundance: few

CDR3aa: CASGPGTGVGETQYF
CDR3nt: TGTGCCAGCGGCCCCGGGACAGGGGTTGGAGAGACCCAGTACTTC
v_gene: TRBV7-9
j_gene: TRBJ2-5
d_gene: TRBD1
abundance: NA

CDR3aa: CATSPSQHITQYF
CDR3nt: TGTGCCACCAGTCCCTCCCAGCATATCACGCAGTATTTT
v_gene: TRBV24-1
j_gene: TRBJ2-3
d_gene: NA
abundance: many

CDR3aa: CASSLARDYEQYF
CDR3nt: TGTGCCAGCAGCTTAGCGAGAGACTACGAGCAGTACTTC
v_gene: TRBV7-8
j_gene: TRBJ2-7
d_gene: NA
abundance: many

CDR3aa: CSVLTGLGGYTF
CDR3nt: TGCAGCGTTTTAACAGGACTGGGGGGCTACACCTTC
v_gene: TRBV29-1
j_gene: TRBJ1-2
d_gene: NA
abundance: once

CDR3aa: CSVEGQGDVYGYTF
CDR3nt: TGCAGCGTTGAAGGGCAGGGCGACGTCTATGGCTACACCTTC
v_gene: TRBV29-1
j_gene: TRBJ1-2
d_gene: NA
abundance: NA

CDR3aa: CSASYGPYEQYF
CDR3nt: TGCAGTGCTAGCTACGGCCCCTACGAGCAGTACTTC
v_gene: TRBV20-1
j_gene: TRBJ2-7
d_gene: NA
abundance: NA

CDR3aa: CASSQIAGETYEQYF
CDR3nt: TGTGCCAGCAGCCAGATAGCGGGGGAAACCTACGAGCAGTACTTC
v_gene: TRBV27
j_gene: TRBJ2-7
d_gene: TRBD2
abundance: NA

CDR3aa: CASSGGTGSSGANVLTF
CDR3nt: TGTGCCAGCAGTGGGGGCACCGGGAGCTCTGGGGCCAACGTCCTGACTTTC
v_gene: TRBV7-9
j_gene: TRBJ2-6
d_gene: NA
abundance: many

CDR3aa: CASSFDRYQETQYF
CDR3nt: TGTGCCAGCAGCTTTGACCGGTACCAAGAGACCCAGTACTTC
v_gene: TRBV7-2
j_gene: TRBJ2-5
d_gene: NA
abundance: NA

CDR3aa: CASSESRRSGSPLHF
CDR3nt: TGCGCCAGCAGTGAGTCGCGGCGGTCTGGGTCACCCCTCCACTTT
v_gene: TRBV10-2
j_gene: TRBJ1-6
d_gene: NA
abundance: NA

CDR3aa: CASSYSVTMGGWGYTF
CDR3nt: TGTGCCAGCAGTTACTCTGTGACCATGGGAGGTTGGGGCTACACCTTC
v_gene: TRBV6-5
j_gene: TRBJ1-2
d_gene: NA
abundance: NA

CDR3aa: CSPGTGDTEAFF
CDR3nt: TGCAGTCCTGGTACGGGGGACACTGAAGCTTTCTTT
v_gene: TRBV29-1
j_gene: TRBJ1-1
d_gene: NA
abundance: NA